This TCR beta chain is drawn from a study of T cell repertoires in cytomegalovirus infection (dated by TCRdb to between 2019 and 2020). About the full investigation: The HLA type of each donor mattered for the analysis, because public TCR beta signatures pointed to carriage of CMV infection along with the matching HLA type. General study outcomes and caveats: In both this cohort and an independent cohort of several hundred donors, the cumulative frequency of public TCR beta family members distinguished carriers of CMV infection plus the relevant HLA type. The ex vivo response was dominated by HLA-C-restricted CMV-specific TCR beta clonotypes, which also provided the single most frequent clonotype in two of eight donors.

TCRdb names Illumina HiSeq 1500 as the instrument used. TCRdb reprocessed the public reads (quality trimming at Q25 with fastp, clone calling with MiXCR) and kept in-frame beta chains. One record per CDR3 amino acid sequence lists the most common genes and DNA. Here the sample has 300,000 or so distinct CDR3 sequences; roughly 23% occur a single time. Roughly 13% of the sample is held by the ten biggest clonotypes. This clonotype was detected a few times. The antigen it binds to is not known. Base qualities are not recorded, but no much larger clone differs from it by a single base. The CDR3 numbers 22 residues from cysteine through phenylalanine. The CDR3 DNA has 66 bases and is translated from base 1. CDR1 and CDR2, looked up from the germline V gene (reference sequence), are LNHDA and SQIVND. After removal of 5 bases from V and 0 bases from J, the junction retains 21 bases not matched to a gene.

Sequencing was carried out using PBMCs. This TCR derives from a human donor in good health (CMV status not recorded). Some clones in this sample may be carry-over from other donors' samples. The chain is encoded by TRBV19 joined to TRBJ2-1, and 11 junctional nucleotides match TRBD2. The nucleotide sequence is TGTGCCAGTAGTCTTTACCGACCGACTAGCGGGGTAGTATTATTCTCCTACAATGAGCAGTTCTTC. It encodes CASSLYRPTSGVVLFSYNEQFF. Where the CDR3 stops, the reference TRBV19 and TRBJ2-1 genes take over; the full variable domain is DGGITQSPKYLFRKEGQNVTLSCEQNLNHDAMYWYRQDPGQGLRLIYYSQIVNDFQKGDIAEGYSVSREKKESFPLTVTSAQKNPTAFYLCASSLYRPTSGVVLFSYNEQFFGPGTRLTVL.